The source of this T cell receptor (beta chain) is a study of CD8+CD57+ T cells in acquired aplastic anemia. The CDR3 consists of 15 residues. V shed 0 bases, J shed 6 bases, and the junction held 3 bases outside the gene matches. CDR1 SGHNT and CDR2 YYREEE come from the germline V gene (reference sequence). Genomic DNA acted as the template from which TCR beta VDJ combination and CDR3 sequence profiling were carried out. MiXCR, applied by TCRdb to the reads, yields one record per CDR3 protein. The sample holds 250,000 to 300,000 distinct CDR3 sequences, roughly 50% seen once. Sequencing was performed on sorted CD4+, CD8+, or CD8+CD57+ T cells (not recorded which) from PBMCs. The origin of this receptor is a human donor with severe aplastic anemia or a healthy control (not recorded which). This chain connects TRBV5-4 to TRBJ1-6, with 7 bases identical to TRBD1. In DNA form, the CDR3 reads TGTGCCAGCAGCTTGGGCGGGGACAGTAATTCACCCCTCCACTTT. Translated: CASSLGGDSNSPLHF.